The T cell receptor (beta chain) described here comes from a study of beta chain features in type 1 diabetes. Whole-study findings and limits: A pattern of fewer insertions and more deletions at VDJ junctions was seen in type 1 diabetes patients. All four CD4+ subsets of Type 1 diabetes patients contained TCRB CDR3s that were moderately but significantly shorter.

Sequencing targeted expressed TCRB transcripts, as all isolated RNA had been reverse transcribed. The table came from immunoSEQ multiplex PCR; TCRdb's copy has only in-frame clones and leaves some out. The data show 150,000 to 170,000 clones, around a tenth seen once. With 5 bases clipped from V and 4 bases from J, the junction kept 9 bases outside the gene matches. Germline values: CDR1 SGHTA, CDR2 FQGTGA. This CDR3 is 17 amino acids long. A remark on this clone: Its antigen is undetermined.

Sample: central memory CD4+ T cells from blood. The sequence came from a man in his thirties or forties with type 1 diabetes. The V and J genes are TRBV7-3 and TRBJ2-1, with 12 bases lining up with TRBD2. CDR3 residues: CASSASGTSGPYNEQFF. DNA for the CDR3: TGTGCCAGCAGCGCCTCTGGGACTAGCGGGCCTTACAATGAGCAGTTCTTC. Drawing the rest from reference TRBV7-3 and TRBJ2-1, the complete variable domain is GAGVSQTPSNKVTEKGKYVELRCDPISGHTALYWYRQSLGQGPEFLIYFQGTGAADDSGLPNDRFFAVRPEGSVSTLKIQRTERGDSAVYLCASSASGTSGPYNEQFFGPGTRLTVL.